This T cell receptor beta chain was observed in a study of CD8 T cells in Susac syndrome. Random hexamers were used to reverse transcribe the RNA input (about 0.5 to 1 ug). A single record per CDR3 protein comes from TCRdb applying MiXCR to the immunoSEQ multiplex PCR reads. The sample gives tens of thousands of distinct CDR3 sequences, 85% to 95% of which show up once; 0.26% is in the top ten. Specimen: CD8+ T cells from PBMCs. This receptor was identified in a human donor in good health.

The CDR3 sequence: CASSFISRGTGELFF. DNA of the CDR3: TGTGCCAGCAGTTTCATCTCGAGGGGCACCGGGGAGCTGTTTTTT. This chain connects TRBV28 to TRBJ2-2; D may correspond to TRBD1 or TRBD2 (5 bases each). CDR1 MDHEN and CDR2 SYDVKM come from the germline V gene. Trimming removed 3 bases from V and 4 bases from J, with 12 bases in between. This CDR3 is built from 15 residues.